This T cell receptor beta chain derives from a study of T cells after yellow fever vaccination. This clonotype was detected a few times. UMIs were added to TCR cDNA along with a universal primer site when it was made by 5'RACE template switching. Each CDR3 protein is one row after TCRdb ran MiXCR on the 5' RACE reads. The sample has 200,000 to 300,000 distinct CDR3 sequences, around 13% seen once. Germline values: CDR1 SQVTM, CDR2 ANQGSEA. V gave up 7 bases and J gave up 2 bases, with 9 bases separating them. The CDR3 runs to 13 residues. The sequence came from a man aged 25-40 years who received the YFV17D yellow fever vaccine. The rearrangement joins TRBV29-1 to TRBJ2-6; D is uncertain. This material consisted of CD4+ T cells sorted from PBMCs, taken 45 days after the yellow fever booster vaccination. CDR3 region: CSAVMAGANVLTF. As DNA, the CDR3 is TGCAGCGCAGTGATGGCTGGGGCCAACGTCCTGACTTTC. The full variable domain, its missing parts supplied by reference TRBV29-1 and TRBJ2-6, is SAVISQKPSRDICQRGTSLTIQCQVDSQVTMMFWYRQQPGQSLTLIATANQGSEATYESGFVIDKFPISRPNLTFSTLTVSNMSPEDSSIYLCSAVMAGANVLTFGAGSRLTVL.